This TCR beta chain was recovered during a study of tumor-infiltrating lymphocytes in primary liver carcinoma. In the study overall: The tumors, T1-T3 N0M0 lesions, were about 4.2 to 11 cm across.

Priming with a constant-region primer yielded TCR beta cDNA from around 0.45 ug total RNA. Employing slightly modified ARM-PCR, three nested multiplex PCR rounds were run, and these gave rise to the TCR beta libraries. Primers for the first two PCR rounds were TRBV1-TRBV30 forward primers and a C-beta reverse primer (about 9 cycles per round). In TCRdb, the multiplex PCR reads were re-called with MiXCR into one record per CDR3 protein. Of about 120,000 distinct CDR3 sequences in the sample, 55% to 75% were seen once. V lost 1 base, J lost 2 bases, and 9 bases lay in between. Germline V CDR1 and CDR2: DFQATT, SNEGSKA (reference sequence). This CDR3 region has 13 residues. Bulk tissue was left unsorted, and RNA and DNA were co-extracted from roughly 20-30 mg of it.

The receptor was isolated from an older woman with primary liver carcinoma and hepatitis B virus infection. The chain couples TRBV20-1 to TRBJ2-7; D gene uncertain. Material: liver tumor tissue from sampling region 1. As to subset: tumor region T1, superior pole. CDR3 amino acids: CSARGPLAYEQYF. The CDR3, as DNA: TGCAGTGCTAGAGGTCCTTTGGCCTACGAGCAGTACTTC.